Listed here is a single TCR beta chain. The data were taken from a study of OX40 agonist ivuxolimab in advanced cancers. Study context: Roughly two fifths of patients had received prior checkpoint inhibitor therapy.

Clones were sequenced by immunoSEQ multiplex PCR, and TCRdb holds only the in-frame ones, with some missing. Of some 35,000 clones detected, around 83% appear once; the ten largest clones hold approximately 9.8%. Losses at the gene ends were 5 bases for V and 9 bases for J; bases not matched to a gene: 10. CDR3 length: 15 residues. Germline loops: CDR1 SGHDN, CDR2 FVKESK. This receptor was taken from an adult with an advanced solid tumor such as melanoma, head and neck, liver or kidney cancer. The rearrangement links TRBV14 to TRBJ1-6; 7 positions match TRBD1. The specimen was CD4+ or CD8+ T cells sorted from blood, collected in a trial of the OX40 agonist ivuxolimab. The CDR3, as DNA: TGTGCCAGCAGCGTACAAGGGGGCGCGGGTTCACCCCTCCACTTT. Its translation: CASSVQGGAGSPLHF.